The TCR beta chain described here comes from a study of memory CD4+ T cells and cytomegalovirus serostatus. This clone was counted a few times. Single viable CD3+CD4+CD8-CD45RO+ cells were sorted as the memory CD4+ T cells. In the original processing: After removing out-of-frame reads, 2 million to 2.5 million distinct TCRbeta sequences remained. Measured with immunoSEQ multiplex PCR; TCRdb has only the in-frame clones, and not every one. That table is the source of V, J and clone size, and D and trimming were worked out from the DNA. Altogether approximately 65,000 clones are present, roughly three quarters being singletons, with the ten largest covering roughly 1%. After removal of 2 bases from V and 2 bases from J, the junction contained 6 bases not matched to a gene. There are 15 residues in the CDR3. Germline V gives CDR1 SGHRS, CDR2 YFSETQ.

J is TRBJ2-5 and V is TRBV5-1; 7 bases are a match to TRBD1. The sample consisted of memory CD4+ T cells from blood. This TCR came from an adult in good health and CMV-seronegative. The CDR3 here is CASSFTGTAQETQYF. CDR3 DNA: TGCGCCAGCAGCTTTACAGGGACAGCACAAGAGACCCAGTACTTC.